The sequence of this TCR beta chain was determined in a study of blood T cells in healthy people across ages. Worth noting for this clonotype: The antigen is unknown.

CDR1 is SGHVS and CDR2 is FNYEAQ in the germline V gene. This CDR3 has 14 residues. Trimming took off 1 base at V and 6 bases at J, with 11 bases between the two ends. Overall study findings and caveats: Diversity was higher, and naive CD4+ cells more numerous, in long-lived donors than in aged donors.

Alongside a J-beta primer mix, a sample-barcoded 5' primer served in a second PCR lasting about 7 to 12 cycles. Unique molecular identifiers of 12 random nucleotides labeled each cDNA. TCRdb fed the 5' RACE reads into MiXCR, producing one record per CDR3 protein. The repertoire has roughly 860,000 distinct CDR3 sequences, around 68% of them found once; the top ten carry around a quarter. The sample was blood. The clonotype comes from a young man in good health. The V call is TRBV7-6, the J call TRBJ2-3; D is unclear. The CDR3 reads CASSLGADQDTQYF. The CDR3 nucleotides read TGTGCCAGCAGCTTAGGGGCCGACCAGGATACGCAGTATTTT.